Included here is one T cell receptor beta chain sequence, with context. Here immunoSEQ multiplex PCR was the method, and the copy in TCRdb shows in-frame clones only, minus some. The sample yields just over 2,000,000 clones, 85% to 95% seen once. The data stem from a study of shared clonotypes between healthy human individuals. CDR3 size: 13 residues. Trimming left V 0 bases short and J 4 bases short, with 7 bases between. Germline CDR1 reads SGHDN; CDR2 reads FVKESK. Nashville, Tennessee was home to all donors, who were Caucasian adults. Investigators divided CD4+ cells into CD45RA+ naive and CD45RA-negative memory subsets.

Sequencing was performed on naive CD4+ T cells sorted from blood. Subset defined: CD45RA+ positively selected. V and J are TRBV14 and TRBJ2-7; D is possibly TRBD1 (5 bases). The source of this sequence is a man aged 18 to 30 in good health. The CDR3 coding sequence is TGTGCCAGCAGCCAAGAGGGGCGATACGAGCAGTACTTC. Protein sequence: CASSQEGRYEQYF.